This T cell receptor beta chain was identified in a study of T cell repertoires in cytomegalovirus infection. Germline assignment: CDR1 SGHVS and CDR2 FQNEAQ. Trimming left V 3 bases short and J 1 base short, with 6 bases between. This CDR3 is built from 13 residues. TCRdb itself ran the reads through MiXCR, one entry per CDR3 protein. Of hundreds of thousands of distinct CDR3 sequences in the sample, under 55% were seen once. On this clonotype itself: No antigen is known for it.

The TCR sequence derives from a human donor in good health (CMV status not recorded). Some clones in this sample may be carry-over from other donors' samples. This chain connects TRBV7-8 to TRBJ1-1; D is unclear. The specimen comprised cultured PBMCs, sampled from culture after CMV antigen stimulation. CDR3: CASSFGTNTEAFF. CDR3 bases: TGTGCCAGCAGCTTCGGTACGAACACTGAAGCTTTCTTT.